The 7 T cell receptor beta chains below all came from one sample that was sequenced in a study of blood T cell repertoires in COVID-19 (dated by TCRdb to 2020 to 2022). Receptor amplification or capture employed the immunoSEQ multiplex PCR assay. In TCRdb, the immuneACCESS table is reduced to in-frame sequences with V and J assigned. These tables do not hold every clone; where another copy was compared, an unresolved V gene accounts for under half, and the others remain unexplained. This sample has roughly 160,000 clones in its table, and around three quarters of those were observed once. The top ten hold 15% to 20% of the sample. The sequenced sample consisted of PBMCs or T cells enriched from blood (not recorded which). The receptor set was obtained from a woman aged 70-85 years in a cohort exposed to, infected with or recovered from COVID-19 (not recorded which).

This clone was picked up one time. This chain connects TRBV28 to TRBJ1-5, with D tentatively TRBD1 (6 bases). Per germline, CDR1 MDHEN and CDR2 SYDVKM. The CDR3 spans 16 residues. V gave up 5 bases and J gave up 3 bases, with 17 bases separating them. CDR3 nucleotides: TGTGCCAGCAGTCCCCCTTCAGGGACAATCAATCAGCCCCAGCATTTT. Encoded protein: CASSPPSGTINQPQHF.

The chain recombines TRBV19 with TRBJ2-1, with D hard to call. V was trimmed by 3 bases and J by 3 bases, leaving 9 bases between them. CDR1 and CDR2 (germline): LNHDA, SQIVND (reference sequence). This CDR3 has 14 amino acids. CDR3 sequence: CASSISPSYNEQFF. In nucleotides, the CDR3 is TGTGCCAGTAGTATTTCGCCGAGCTACAATGAGCAGTTCTTC.

The chain uses TRBV28 and TRBJ2-1; 8 nucleotides line up with TRBD2. The CDR3 sequence is 15 residues long. J was trimmed by 8 bases and V by 3 bases; bases with no gene match: 9. The germline V gene has CDR1 MDHEN and CDR2 SYDVKM. CDR3 protein: CASSFGGAGGDEQFF. CDR3 DNA: TGTGCCAGCAGTTTTGGGGGCGCGGGGGGAGATGAGCAGTTCTTC.

This rearrangement joins TRBV5-6 to TRBJ2-3; 13 nucleotides agree with TRBD2. The CDR3 loop spans 16 amino acids. Germline CDR1 reads SGHDT; CDR2 reads YYEEEE. Unmatched junction bases numbered 1, after V lost 2 bases and J lost 1 base. CDR3 nucleotides: TGTGCCAGCAGCTTCGGACTAGCGGGGGGCACAGATACGCAGTATTTT. The encoded protein is CASSFGLAGGTDTQYF.

The J gene is TRBJ2-7, the V gene TRBV28; TRBD1 matches at 9 bases. V was pared by 3 bases and J by 3 bases, with 6 bases of the junction left unmatched. Germline V lookup: CDR1 MDHEN, CDR2 SYDVKM. The CDR3 is 15 amino acids. Written as DNA, the CDR3 is TGTGCCAGCAGTTTTCACAGGGGGCGCATCTACGAGCAGTACTTC. Its translation: CASSFHRGRIYEQYF. Filled out from reference TRBV28 and TRBJ2-7, the complete variable domain reads DVKVTQSSRYLVKRTGEKVFLECVQDMDHENMFWYRQDPGLGLRLIYFSYDVKMKEKGDIPEGYSVSREKKERFSLILESASTNQTSMYLCASSFHRGRIYEQYFGPGTRLTVT.

The rearrangement joins TRBV11-1 to TRBJ2-1; D possibly corresponds to TRBD2 (6 bases). There are 13 residues in the CDR3. Deletions cut 0 bases from V and 8 bases from J, with 8 bases between. Germline CDR1 is SGHAT and CDR2 is FQDESV (reference sequence). The chain's CDR3 is CASSLAWGDEQFF. DNA for the CDR3: TGTGCCAGCAGCTTAGCCTGGGGGGATGAGCAGTTCTTC.

V gene TRBV6-5 combines with J gene TRBJ2-2, with D possibly matching TRBD2 (5 bases). The CDR3 contains 13 residues. Germline CDR1 MNHEY, CDR2 SVGAGI. V was trimmed by 6 bases and J by 4 bases, leaving 9 bases between them. The CDR3 is CASRLGVTGELFF. As DNA, the CDR3 is TGTGCCAGCAGGCTGGGAGTCACCGGGGAGCTGTTTTTT.